The present TCR beta chain was sequenced within a study of vaccination and CD4 T cells after COVID-19. Study background: The study enrolled six male and four female convalescents, two of whom were Hispanic. Subjects got two shots of BNT162b2 or mRNA-1273 vaccine. Overlapping peptides of the spike proteins of SARS-CoV-2, HCoV-NL63, HCoV-OC43 and HCoV-229E were used for cell stimulation. Control cultures were given a CEFX pool, an HIV-1 Nef pool, or no peptide.

CDR3 length: 15 residues. Deletions cut 5 bases from V and 6 bases from J, with 18 bases between. Germline CDR1 reads SGHTA; CDR2 reads FQGNSA. As for this clonotype: Its matching antigen is unknown.

Oncomine TCR Beta short-read sequencing was applied to DNA from cultured CD4+ T cells. A single record per CDR3 protein comes from TCRdb applying MiXCR to the PCR reads. The sample has 9,000 to 10,000 distinct CDR3 sequences; roughly 35% are singletons. Treatment given: approximately 11-day PBMC culture with coronavirus spike peptide pools or control peptides (ViraFEST assay). Gathered ahead of the COVID-19 pandemic (2011-2018) were the CD4+ T cells of the unexposed donor. The sequencing input was CD4+ T cells from blood, cultured in vitro. J is TRBJ2-3 and V is TRBV7-2, with D tentatively TRBD1 or TRBD2 (5 bases each). The sequence was collected from a human donor in good health. CDR3 bases: TGTGCCAGCAGCCGAGGGGATGGACGTGCGGATACGCAGTATTTT. Its protein product is CASSRGDGRADTQYF.